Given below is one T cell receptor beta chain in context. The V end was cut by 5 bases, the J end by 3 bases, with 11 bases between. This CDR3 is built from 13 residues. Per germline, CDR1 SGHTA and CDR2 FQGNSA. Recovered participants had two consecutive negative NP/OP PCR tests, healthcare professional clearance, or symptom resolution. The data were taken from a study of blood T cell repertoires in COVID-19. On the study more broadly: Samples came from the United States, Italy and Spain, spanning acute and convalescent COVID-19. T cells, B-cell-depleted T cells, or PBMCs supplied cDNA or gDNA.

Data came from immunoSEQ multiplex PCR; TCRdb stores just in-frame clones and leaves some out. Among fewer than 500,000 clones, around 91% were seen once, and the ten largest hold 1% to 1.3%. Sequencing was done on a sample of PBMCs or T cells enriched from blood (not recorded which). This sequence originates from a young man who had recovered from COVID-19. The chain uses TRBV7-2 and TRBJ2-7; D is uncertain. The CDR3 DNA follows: TGTGCCAGCAGCCGTAAACTCCTCTACGAGCAGTACTTC. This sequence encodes CASSRKLLYEQYF.